The next 21 T cell receptor beta chains were all read from a single sample in a study of blood T cell repertoires in COVID-19 (dated by TCRdb to 2020 to 2021). The receptor library was made with the immunoSEQ multiplex PCR assay. TCRdb holds this immuneACCESS table with in-frame rearrangements only. Some clones are missing; in checked studies, unresolved V genes explain under half, and the rest has no known cause. This sample has 210,000 or so clones in its table, and about 90% of those were observed once. The ten largest clones add up to around 1.2% of the sample. The sample taken for sequencing was peripheral blood. The receptors were sampled from a young man with acute or convalescent COVID-19.

The rearrangement joins TRBV24-1 to TRBJ2-5, with D maybe TRBD2 (6 bases). Germline V gene data show CDR1 as KGHDR and CDR2 as SFDVKD. CDR3 length: 13 residues. The V and J ends lost 9 bases and 4 bases respectively, with 14 bases between them. CDR3 amino acids: CATLGGAGETQYF. CDR3 bases: TGTGCCACCTTGGGGGGAGCGGGAGAGACCCAGTACTTC.

The J gene is TRBJ2-7, the V gene TRBV6-6, with 9 bases lining up with TRBD1. The CDR3 runs 14 residues. The germline V gene has CDR1 MNHNY and CDR2 SVGAGI (reference sequence). V was clipped by 8 bases and J by 1 base; unmatched bases: 6. The CDR3 loop is CASGRDRVSYEQYF. Here the CDR3 DNA reads TGTGCCAGCGGACGGGACAGGGTATCCTACGAGCAGTACTTC.

The rearrangement joins TRBV4-2 to TRBJ1-6; maybe TRBD1 (6 bases). This CDR3 has 18 residues. Trimming removed 0 bases from V and 7 bases from J, with 19 bases in between. Per the germline V gene, CDR1 is LGHNA and CDR2 is YNFKEQ. The CDR3 sequence: CASSQDPRTARRNSPLHF. The CDR3 bases are TGTGCCAGCAGCCAAGATCCCAGGACAGCCAGAAGAAATTCACCCCTCCACTTT.

This rearrangement joins TRBV15 to TRBJ2-7; D is possibly TRBD1 (6 bases). V dropped 0 bases and J dropped 2 bases, with 11 bases sitting between them. This CDR3 is built from 15 residues. In germline, CDR1 is LNHNV, CDR2 YYDKDF (reference sequence). The CDR3, as DNA: TGTGCCACCAGCAGAGAAGGACAGTCAGCCTACGAGCAGTACTTC. The encoded protein is CATSREGQSAYEQYF.

This chain connects TRBV5-1 to TRBJ1-1; TRBD1 is a possible D gene (6 bases). Trimming shortened V by 3 bases and J by 1 base, and 10 bases separated the two germline ends. This CDR3 is 14 amino acids long. Germline CDR1 SGHRS, CDR2 YFSETQ. The CDR3 sequence: CASSSQGRNTEAFF. The CDR3 nucleotides read TGCGCCAGCAGCTCGCAGGGGCGGAACACTGAAGCTTTCTTT. The whole variable domain, remainder taken from reference TRBV5-1 and TRBJ1-1, is KAGVTQTPRYLIKTRGQQVTLSCSPISGHRSVSWYQQTPGQGLQFLFEYFSETQRNKGNFPGRFSGRQFSNSRSEMNVSTLELGDSALYLCASSSQGRNTEAFFGQGTRLTVV.

V gene TRBV19 combines with J gene TRBJ2-5; 7 nucleotides line up with TRBD2. This CDR3 spans 12 amino acids. Per germline, CDR1 LNHDA and CDR2 SQIVND (reference sequence). Losses at the gene ends were 9 bases for V and 4 bases for J; bases not matched to a gene: 5. The CDR3 DNA follows: TGTGCCAGCCGACTAGCAGGAGAGACCCAGTACTTC. Its protein product is CASRLAGETQYF. Full variable domain (outside the CDR3, taken from reference TRBV19 and TRBJ2-5): DGGITQSPKYLFRKEGQNVTLSCEQNLNHDAMYWYRQDPGQGLRLIYYSQIVNDFQKGDIAEGYSVSREKKESFPLTVTSAQKNPTAFYLCASRLAGETQYFGPGTRLLVL.

The chain links TRBV11-2 to TRBJ2-6; 9 bases map to TRBD1. V gave up 4 bases and J gave up 3 bases; unmatched junction bases: 7. The CDR3 has 17 amino acids. The V gene's germline CDR1 is SGHAT and CDR2 FQNNGV. CDR3 nucleotides: TGTGCCAGCAGCTCCTACAGGGGGCGCCGTGGGGCCAACGTCCTGACTTTC. Translating it yields CASSSYRGRRGANVLTF.

The rearrangement links TRBV6-2 or TRBV6-3 to TRBJ1-6, with TRBD1 matching 7 bases. The germline gives CDR1 MNHEY, CDR2 SVGEGT. V shed 3 bases and J 10 bases; nucleotides not matched to a gene: 21. CDR3 length: 19 amino acids. The chain's CDR3 is CASSYSSLLTQGLNSPLHF. For the CDR3, the DNA is TGTGCCAGCAGTTATTCTTCACTGTTGACACAGGGGCTCAACTCACCCCTCCACTTT.

The chain joins TRBV7-2 to TRBJ2-7; the D gene is possibly TRBD2 (5 bases). V gave up 2 bases and J gave up 5 bases, with 10 bases separating them. The CDR3 length is 13 residues. Germline V gives CDR1 SGHTA, CDR2 FQGNSA. The CDR3 protein is CASSLNPGDEQYF. For the CDR3, the DNA is TGTGCCAGCAGCTTAAATCCCGGGGACGAGCAGTACTTC.

With respect to this clone: Other DNA sequences within the sample encode an identical CDR3. The DNA of the CDR3 is TGTGCCAGCAGCCCAGACAGGGATACCGGGGAGCTGTTTTTT. Its protein product is CASSPDRDTGELFF. This rearrangement joins TRBV7-9 to TRBJ2-2, with TRBD1 identical over 7 bases. V was clipped by 5 bases and J by 5 bases; unmatched bases: 5. Per germline, CDR1 SEHNR and CDR2 FQNEAQ (reference sequence). This CDR3 is 14 amino acids long.

V usage is TRBV6-5 and J usage is TRBJ1-1; TRBD1 agrees at 10 bases. Germline CDR1 reads MNHEY; CDR2 reads SVGAGI. The CDR3 is 14 amino acids. The V segment lost 11 bases and the J segment 5 bases; nucleotides outside the gene matches: 11. The CDR3 DNA sequence: TGTGCCGGGCCGGACAGGGGGAATGGAACTGAAGCTTTCTTT. It yields the protein CAGPDRGNGTEAFF.

On this clone: Distinct nucleotide sequences in the sample also encode this CDR3. The chain combines TRBV19 with TRBJ2-1; 13 positions agree with TRBD2. V was clipped by 5 bases and J by 7 bases; unmatched bases: 2. Germline V gives CDR1 LNHDA, CDR2 SQIVND (reference sequence). The CDR3 sequence is 14 residues long. This CDR3 reads CASSPTSGGNEQFF. The CDR3 DNA is TGTGCCAGTAGTCCGACTAGCGGGGGGAATGAGCAGTTCTTC.

This clone turned up a few times. For the CDR3, the DNA is TGTGCCAGCTCACCATCGTCAGCGTACCAAGAGACCCAGTACTTC. Amino acid sequence: CASSPSSAYQETQYF. The chain joins TRBV18 to TRBJ2-5; no reliable D call. CDR3 length: 15 amino acids. CDR1 and CDR2 from the germline V gene are KGHSH and LQKENI. Trimming took 2 bases from V and 0 from J, leaving 10 bases between them.

The genes are TRBV27 and TRBJ2-1; the match to TRBD2 covers 10 bases. The CDR3 loop spans 16 amino acids. Germline trimming cut 6 bases from V and 8 bases from J; bases unmatched to any gene: 13. Germline loops: CDR1 MNHEY, CDR2 SMNVEV (reference sequence). This CDR3 reads CASSHLAGDNIYEQFF. In DNA form, the CDR3 reads TGTGCCAGCAGCCACCTAGCGGGAGATAATATATATGAGCAGTTCTTC.

The chain couples TRBV3-1 (or the pseudogene TRBV3-2) to TRBJ1-1, with 10 bases that match TRBD1. The V gene's germline CDR1 is LGHDT and CDR2 YNNKEL (reference sequence). The V gene end was trimmed by 4 bases and the J gene end by 11 bases; junction bases not matched to a gene: 4. This CDR3 region has 12 residues. CDR3 in amino acids: CASSLRDRGAFF. The CDR3, as DNA: TGTGCCAGCAGCCTCCGGGACAGGGGCGCTTTCTTT.

This rearrangement joins TRBV11-1 to TRBJ2-1, with D unclear. CDR1 is SGHAT and CDR2 is FQDESV in the germline V gene (reference sequence). Between the trimmed V and J ends, which lost 0 bases and 6 bases, there was a span of 12 bases. The length of the CDR3 is 15 residues. CDR3 loop: CASSLAPFSGNEQFF. The CDR3 DNA sequence: TGTGCCAGCAGCTTAGCGCCCTTTTCGGGCAATGAGCAGTTCTTC.

This rearrangement joins TRBV11-2 to TRBJ1-2, with D possibly being TRBD1 (6 bases). The germline V gene has CDR1 SGHAT and CDR2 FQNNGV. This CDR3 contains 13 residues. Trimming removed 3 bases at V and 3 bases at J, with 8 bases between. CDR3 region: CASSFSGDYGYTF. CDR3 coding DNA: TGTGCCAGCAGCTTTTCAGGGGACTATGGCTACACCTTC.

The rearrangement uses TRBV11-2 and TRBJ1-1, with TRBD1 as a possible D gene (6 bases). Per germline, CDR1 SGHAT and CDR2 FQNNGV. The V and J ends lost 3 bases and 2 bases respectively, with 16 bases between them. The CDR3 consists of 16 residues. CDR3 sequence reads: CASSFLGGQGNTEAFF. CDR3 DNA: TGTGCCAGCAGCTTTCTGGGGGGGCAGGGAAACACTGAAGCTTTCTTT. Filled out from reference TRBV11-2 and TRBJ1-1, the complete variable domain reads EAGVAQSPRYKIIEKRQSVAFWCNPISGHATLYWYQQILGQGPKLLIQFQNNGVVDDSQLPKDRFSAERLKGVDSTLKIQPAKLEDSAVYLCASSFLGGQGNTEAFFGQGTRLTVV.

The CDR3 coding sequence is TGTGCCAGCAGTCCACGGGGCGGGGAAAGCTTGTACGAGCAGTACTTC. Encoded protein: CASSPRGGESLYEQYF. The chain recombines TRBV27 with TRBJ2-7; possibly TRBD2 for D (6 bases). V was trimmed by 5 bases and J by 4 bases, leaving 21 bases between them. This CDR3 is 16 amino acids long. The germline gives CDR1 MNHEY, CDR2 SMNVEV (reference sequence).

The chain is built from TRBV2 and TRBJ1-6; possible D gene TRBD1, 6 bases. The V gene's germline CDR1 is SNHLY and CDR2 FYNNEI. The CDR3 loop spans 13 amino acids. Between the trimmed V and J ends, which lost 7 bases and 7 bases, there was a span of 11 bases. Written as DNA, the CDR3 is TGTGCCAGCAAAGGACAGTTAAATTCACCCCTCCACTTT. The encoded protein is CASKGQLNSPLHF.

This clone occurred a few times. The CDR3 DNA reads TGTGCCAGCAGCTTAGGGAAGCGGGGCACTGGAGGGGATACGCAGTATTTT. Translation gives CASSLGKRGTGGDTQYF. V usage is TRBV7-9 and J usage is TRBJ2-3; 7 bases align to TRBD2. CDR3 length equals 17 residues. The V gene end was trimmed by 1 base and the J gene end by 6 bases; junction bases not matched to a gene: 13. Germline CDR1 is SEHNR and CDR2 is FQNEAQ (reference sequence).